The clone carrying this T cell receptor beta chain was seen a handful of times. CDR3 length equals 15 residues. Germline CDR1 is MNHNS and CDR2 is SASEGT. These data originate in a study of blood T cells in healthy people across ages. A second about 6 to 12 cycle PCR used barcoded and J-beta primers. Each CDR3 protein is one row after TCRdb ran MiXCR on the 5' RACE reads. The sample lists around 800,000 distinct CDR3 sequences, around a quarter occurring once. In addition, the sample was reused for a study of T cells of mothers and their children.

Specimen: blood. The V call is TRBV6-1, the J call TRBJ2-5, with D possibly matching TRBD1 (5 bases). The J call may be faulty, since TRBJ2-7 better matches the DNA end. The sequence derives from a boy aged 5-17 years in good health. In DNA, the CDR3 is TGTGCCAGCAGTGAATTGGAGCAGGGATTCTACGAGCAGTACTTC. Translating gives CASSELEQGFYEQYF.